A single sample is the source of the 30 T cell receptor beta chains below, sequenced in a study of T-cell reconstitution after alpha-beta-depleted transplantation in children (dated by TCRdb to the mid-2010s). Receptor amplification or capture employed PCR. The instrument given in TCRdb is Illumina HiSeq 2500. TCR libraries were prepared with molecular barcoding, using unique molecular identifiers to normalize TCRbeta repertoire quantification. Using fastp at Q25 and MiXCR, TCRdb reprocessed the public reads and kept productive beta chains. Rows with a matching CDR3 protein are joined into one entry that keeps the most common DNA and genes. This sample holds roughly 100,000 distinct CDR3 sequences; approximately 6% were observed only once. The ten largest clones add up to about 6% of the sample. The meaning of the sample's time point label: day 60 (about 2 months) after transplantation. The sample's treatment or condition, from its label and the paper: allogeneic hematopoietic cell transplantation with graft depleted of TCRalphabeta T cells and CD19 B cells.

Sequenced material: PBMCs, mostly from graft donor cells, taken 60 days after TCRalphabeta/CD19-depleted stem cell transplant. These receptors originate from a female patient under 10 years old who had a stem cell transplant for Fanconi anemia, so the T cells may come from the graft donor.

The table lists this clonotype with many counts. The V gene is TRBV12-3 or TRBV12-4, the J gene TRBJ2-3; maybe TRBD1 (6 bases). CDR3 length equals 17 residues. V lost 6 bases, J lost 0 bases, and 19 bases lay in between. CDR3 bases: TGTGCCAGCAGCCCCTCCACTCGACAGGCTAGCACAGATACGCAGTATTTT. This translates into CASSPSTRQASTDTQYF.

The V call is TRBV5-1, the J call TRBJ2-6; 9 positions agree with TRBD1. Per germline, CDR1 SGHRS and CDR2 YFSETQ. J lost 0 bases, V lost 4 bases, and 11 bases had no gene match. This CDR3 comprises 19 residues. DNA for the CDR3: TGCGCCAGCAGCCCCCGGGACAGGGCTTCCTCCTCTGGGGCCAACGTCCTGACTTTC. Its translation is CASSPRDRASSSGANVLTF.

V and J are TRBV11-2 and TRBJ1-1; no definite D call. Per germline, CDR1 SGHAT and CDR2 FQNNGV. V was pared by 2 bases and J by 7 bases, with 11 bases between. The CDR3 contains 13 residues. CDR3 nucleotides: TGTGCCAGCAGCTTATTTGGTGGAATTGAAGCTTTCTTT. Its protein product is CASSLFGGIEAFF.

Many counts were recorded for this clonotype. The V and J genes are TRBV2 and TRBJ2-3, with 13 positions matching TRBD2. The CDR3 totals 18 residues. With V trimmed by 7 bases and J by 1 base, 11 bases remained unmatched. The germline gives CDR1 SNHLY, CDR2 FYNNEI. The CDR3 sequence: CASKSWGLAGYGTDTQYF. The CDR3 DNA is TGTGCCAGCAAATCTTGGGGACTAGCGGGGTACGGCACAGATACGCAGTATTTT.

This clonotype was counted ten times or more. The CDR3 nucleotides are TGTGCCAGCAGGGGACCGATATACACTGAAGCTTTCTTT. It codes for CASRGPIYTEAFF. The chain couples TRBV12-3 or TRBV12-4 to TRBJ1-1; the D gene is possibly TRBD1 (5 bases). The CDR3 length is 13 residues. Trimming took off 6 bases at V and 3 bases at J, with 11 bases between the two ends.

This clonotype was observed a handful of times. The rearrangement uses TRBV5-1 and TRBJ2-7; D possibly corresponds to TRBD1 (6 bases). The V and J ends lost 4 bases and 2 bases respectively, with 16 bases between them. The CDR3 totals 15 residues. Germline V CDR1 and CDR2: SGHRS, YFSETQ. The CDR3 reads CASSQATRDTYEQYF. Here the CDR3 DNA reads TGCGCCAGCAGCCAGGCGACCAGGGACACCTACGAGCAGTACTTC.

The chain carries TRBV28 and TRBJ2-7; D unclear. This CDR3 contains 13 residues. The V gene lost 3 bases and the J gene lost 2 bases, with 8 bases spanning the gap. Germline V gene lookup returns CDR1 MDHEN and CDR2 SYDVKM. The CDR3 DNA reads TGTGCCAGCAGTTTCTCCAATCCCTACGAGCAGTACTTC. This codes for CASSFSNPYEQYF.

This clonotype has ten or more counts. The CDR3 sequence: CASSIGPGEQFF. In nucleotides, the CDR3 is TGTGCCAGCAGTATTGGACCGGGTGAGCAGTTCTTC. The genes are TRBV2 and TRBJ2-1, with D unresolved. Trimming pared 5 bases from V and 9 bases from J, leaving 11 bases between. Germline loops: CDR1 SNHLY, CDR2 FYNNEI. The CDR3 has 12 residues.

For the CDR3, the DNA is TGTGCCAGCAGCTGGGGGCAGGGGACAGATACGCAGTATTTT. Translation: CASSWGQGTDTQYF. The chain recombines TRBV13 with TRBJ2-3; maybe TRBD1 (6 bases). Germline V CDR1 and CDR2: PRHDT, FYEKMQ (reference sequence). The length of the CDR3 is 14 residues. V was pared by 4 bases and J by 3 bases, with 11 bases between.

This clonotype occurred many times. A junction end diverges from the germline sequence, so it may reflect a read error. CDR3 coding DNA: TGCGCCAGCAGCTTAGCGGGGGGGTACAATGAGCAGTTCTTC. Translated: CASSLAGGYNEQFF. This chain uses TRBV7-2 with TRBJ2-1, with TRBD2 matching over 11 bases. The CDR3 has 14 amino acids. From germline, CDR1 is SGHTA and CDR2 FQGNSA.

The table lists this clonotype with many counts. The genes are TRBV5-1 and TRBJ2-2; D possibly uses TRBD1 or TRBD2 (5 bases each). CDR3 length: 15 residues. The germline V gene has CDR1 SGHRS and CDR2 YFSETQ. V dropped 4 bases and J dropped 1 base, with 11 bases sitting between them. The CDR3 region is CASSEGPLNTGELFF. CDR3 sequence (DNA): TGCGCCAGCAGCGAGGGGCCTTTGAACACCGGGGAGCTGTTTTTT.

This clonotype was observed once. The junction and the germline gene differ at one end; a read error may be behind it. V usage is TRBV5-1 and J usage is TRBJ2-6; TRBD2 might be the D (5 bases). CDR1 is SGHRS, CDR2 YFSETQ, per germline. The CDR3 extends over 14 amino acids. For the CDR3, the DNA is TGCGCCGGCAGCTGGGAGATAGGGGCCAACGTCCTGACTTTC. Its translation is CAGSWEIGANVLTF.

This clonotype was counted at least ten times. The V and J genes are TRBV9 and TRBJ2-1, with TRBD2 matching 7 bases. The V and J ends lost 3 bases and 3 bases, in that order; junction bases with no gene match: 3. This CDR3 has 14 residues. CDR1 and CDR2 from the germline V gene are SGDLS and YYNGEE. For the CDR3, the DNA is TGTGCCAGCAGCGGTCGGGACTACTACAATGAGCAGTTCTTC. Translating it yields CASSGRDYYNEQFF.

This clonotype was counted only a few times. This rearrangement joins TRBV12-3 or TRBV12-4 to TRBJ2-7; unclear D gene. The CDR3 totals 16 residues. Trimming removed 5 bases from V and 0 bases from J, with 17 bases in between. Written as DNA, the CDR3 is TGTGCCAGCAGTCCCTCAGCCTACCTCAACTCCTACGAGCAGTACTTC. Residues: CASSPSAYLNSYEQYF.

This clonotype came up many times. This rearrangement joins TRBV21-1 to TRBJ2-5; TRBD1, as called in the table, went unchecked against the DNA. TRBV21-1 corresponds to a pseudogene. The CDR3 is 14 amino acids. CDR3 nucleotide sequence: TGTGCCAGCAGCAAAACGGAGGGGAAAGAGACCCAGTACTTC. Amino acid sequence: CASSKTEGKETQYF.

The rearrangement links TRBV20-1 to TRBJ2-7; D is ambiguous. Between the trimmed V and J ends, which lost 0 bases and 12 bases, there was a span of 24 bases. Germline V CDR1 and CDR2: DFQATT, SNEGSKA (reference sequence). This CDR3 has 15 amino acids. The CDR3 here is CSARDRSMWENRAYF. DNA for the CDR3: TGCAGTGCTAGAGATCGGAGCATGTGGGAAAACCGAGCGTACTTC.

There are a few counts of this clonotype. The chain combines TRBV7-9 with TRBJ2-7; D might be TRBD1 or TRBD2, each matching 5 bases. CDR1 and CDR2 (germline): SEHNR, FQNEAQ (reference sequence). V was cut by 3 bases and J by 0 bases, with 18 bases left in between. This CDR3 has 17 amino acids. The chain's CDR3 is CASSFPGPPVSSYEQYF. CDR3 bases: TGTGCCAGCAGCTTTCCGGGACCTCCAGTCAGCTCCTACGAGCAGTACTTC.

The gene calls are TRBV30 and TRBJ2-3, with TRBD2 matching 9 bases. The V gene's germline CDR1 is GTSNPN and CDR2 SVGIG (reference sequence). CDR3 length: 16 residues. With 3 bases clipped from V and 4 bases from J, the junction kept 11 bases outside the gene matches. The CDR3 DNA reads as TGTGCCTGGAGCGCCCAATTAGCGGGAGTCGCAGATACGCAGTATTTT. It is translated as CAWSAQLAGVADTQYF.

This clonotype was seen ten or more times. This chain uses TRBV11-3 with TRBJ1-5, with 9 bases matching TRBD1. J lost 5 bases, V lost 6 bases, and 5 bases had no gene match. The CDR3 has 14 amino acids. The germline V gene has CDR1 SGHNT and CDR2 YENEEA. The CDR3, as DNA: TGTGCCAGCAGAAGACAGGGGGAGTATCAGCCCCAGCATTTT. Its translation: CASRRQGEYQPQHF.

This clonotype was detected many times. The chain combines TRBV19 with TRBJ1-1; a possible D gene is TRBD1 (5 bases). Trimming took off 7 bases at V and 5 bases at J, with 20 bases between the two ends. There are 15 residues in the CDR3. The germline gives CDR1 LNHDA, CDR2 SQIVND (reference sequence). Here the CDR3 DNA reads TGTGCCAGTACCACCCTCGGCAGGGCAGAAACTGAAGCTTTCTTT. Its protein is CASTTLGRAETEAFF.

This clonotype was counted only a few times. The V and J genes are TRBV28 and TRBJ2-7; TRBD1 matches at 7 bases. The CDR3 totals 15 residues. In germline, CDR1 is MDHEN, CDR2 SYDVKM. The trim removed 3 bases at V and 3 bases at J, leaving 8 bases unmatched. The CDR3 coding sequence is TGTGCCAGCAGTTTTAGTGGGACAGCTGACTACGAGCAGTACTTC. Encoded protein: CASSFSGTADYEQYF.

This clonotype was seen many times. The chain is built from TRBV25-1 and TRBJ2-5; a possible D gene is TRBD1 (5 bases). Germline loops: CDR1 MGHDK, CDR2 SYGVNS. Trimming left V 3 bases short and J 2 bases short, with 10 bases between. CDR3 length: 14 amino acids. The chain's CDR3 is CASSDFREQETQYF. CDR3 sequence (DNA): TGTGCCAGCAGTGACTTCAGGGAACAAGAGACCCAGTACTTC.

Many counts were recorded for this clonotype. The rearrangement links TRBV6-4 to TRBJ2-1; no clear D. The germline V gene has CDR1 MRHNA and CDR2 SNTAGT. Trimming left V 11 bases short and J 8 bases short, with 10 bases between. The CDR3 length is 10 residues. The DNA for the CDR3 is TGTGCCCGCCCGTCGCATGAGCAGTTCTTC. It encodes CARPSHEQFF.

This clonotype was detected many times. The V gene is TRBV28, the J gene TRBJ1-5, with 8 bases fitting TRBD1. V was clipped by 3 bases and J by 0 bases; unmatched bases: 7. The CDR3 contains 17 residues. The germline gives CDR1 MDHEN, CDR2 SYDVKM. Here the CDR3 DNA reads TGTGCCAGCAGTTTTTGGCAGGGGGCAGGTAGCAATCAGCCCCAGCATTTT. As protein: CASSFWQGAGSNQPQHF. The full variable domain, with the rest looked up from reference TRBV28 and TRBJ1-5, is DVKVTQSSRYLVKRTGEKVFLECVQDMDHENMFWYRQDPGLGLRLIYFSYDVKMKEKGDIPEGYSVSREKKERFSLILESASTNQTSMYLCASSFWQGAGSNQPQHFGDGTRLSIL.

The chain uses TRBV7-2 and TRBJ2-7; 12 nucleotides agree with TRBD2. The germline gives CDR1 SGHTA, CDR2 FQGNSA. The junction had 9 bases not matched to a gene; V was cut back by 0 bases and J by 12 bases. The CDR3 has 15 amino acids. The CDR3 sequence: CASSLARASGRAPYF. The CDR3 coding sequence is TGTGCCAGCAGCTTAGCGCGCGCTAGCGGGAGGGCCCCGTACTTC.

Ten or more counts support this clonotype. The chain carries TRBV2 and TRBJ2-7; D is possibly TRBD1 (5 bases). V was shortened by 9 bases and J by 3 bases, with 15 bases between the two germline ends. The CDR3 loop spans 13 amino acids. From germline, CDR1 is SNHLY and CDR2 FYNNEI. CDR3 amino acids: CASDGFRDYEQYF. The CDR3 DNA sequence: TGTGCCAGTGACGGATTCAGGGACTACGAGCAGTACTTC.

This clonotype was detected many times. The chain combines TRBV10-3 with TRBJ2-3, with 9 bases that match TRBD1. The ends lost 6 bases at V and 0 bases at J; junction bases unmatched: 13. CDR1 is ENHRY, CDR2 SYGVKD, per germline. The CDR3 is 18 amino acids. The CDR3 here is CAIRPGTGMTPSTDTQYF. The DNA of the CDR3 is TGTGCCATCAGGCCCGGGACAGGGATGACTCCTAGCACAGATACGCAGTATTTT.

There are many counts of this clonotype. The chain combines TRBV5-1 with TRBJ2-2, with 11 bases matching TRBD2. Trimming removed 1 base from V and 5 bases from J; junction bases left unmatched: 4. Germline V gene data show CDR1 as SGHRS and CDR2 as YFSETQ. CDR3 length: 16 amino acids. In DNA, the CDR3 is TGCGCCAGCAGCTTGCTAGCGGGAGGCGGGACCGGGGAGCTGTTTTTT. This codes for CASSLLAGGGTGELFF.

J is TRBJ2-6 and V is TRBV15, with no clear D. V dropped 0 bases and J dropped 0 bases, with 3 bases sitting between them. This CDR3 is built from 15 residues. Germline V gene data show CDR1 as LNHNV and CDR2 as YYDKDF (reference sequence). DNA of the CDR3: TGTGCCACCAGCAGAGACAACTCTGGGGCCAACGTCCTGACTTTC. It yields the protein CATSRDNSGANVLTF.

A word on this clonotype: With a much larger clone just one base away, this may be a read error. The genes are TRBV9 and TRBJ2-1; TRBD2 agrees at 9 bases. Germline loops: CDR1 SGDLS, CDR2 YYNGEE. The V gene end was trimmed by 4 bases and the J gene end by 2 bases; junction bases not matched to a gene: 10. There are 17 residues in the CDR3. The CDR3 region is CASSLGSGSTTYNEQFF. As DNA, the CDR3 is TGTGCCAGCAGCTTGGGTAGCGGGAGTACCACCTACAATGAGCAGTTCTTC.